This T cell receptor beta chain was profiled in a study of STAT3 mutations in large granular lymphocyte leukemia. Findings and limits, study-wide: Samples missed the first appearance of the clone. Persisting codominant clonotypes may have hidden a small pathogenic clone. Every T-cell large granular lymphocyte leukemia patient had at least one immunodominant TCR beta clonotype.

This clone appeared a few times. What it binds is unknown. The CDR3 has 15 amino acids. V lost 1 base and J lost 10; bases outside the gene matches: 11. Germline V gene lookup returns CDR1 LNHNV and CDR2 YYDKDF (reference sequence). Assay used: immunoSEQ multiplex PCR; TCRdb lists only in-frame clones, some missing. The sample has 40,000 to 50,000 clones; approximately 78% are singletons. The receptor comes from a human donor with T large granular lymphocyte leukemia. Some clones in this sample may be carry-over from other donors' samples. The chain couples TRBV15 to TRBJ1-1; the match to TRBD1 covers 8 bases. Sequenced sample: PBMCs. The CDR3 reads CATSRARSGGEGAFF. CDR3 DNA sequence: TGTGCCACCAGCAGAGCACGATCAGGGGGCGAGGGAGCTTTCTTT.